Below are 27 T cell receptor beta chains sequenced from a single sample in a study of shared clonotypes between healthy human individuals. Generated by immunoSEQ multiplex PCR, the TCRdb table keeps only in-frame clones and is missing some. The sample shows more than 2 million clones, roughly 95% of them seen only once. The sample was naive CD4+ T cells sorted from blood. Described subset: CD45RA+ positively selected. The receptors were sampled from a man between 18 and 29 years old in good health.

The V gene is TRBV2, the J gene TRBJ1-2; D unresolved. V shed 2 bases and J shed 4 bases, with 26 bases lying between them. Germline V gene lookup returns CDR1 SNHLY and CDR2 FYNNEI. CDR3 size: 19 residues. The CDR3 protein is CASSEFPVGRGVGSYGYTF. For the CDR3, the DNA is TGTGCCAGCAGTGAATTCCCCGTGGGCCGTGGTGTGGGGTCCTATGGCTACACCTTC.

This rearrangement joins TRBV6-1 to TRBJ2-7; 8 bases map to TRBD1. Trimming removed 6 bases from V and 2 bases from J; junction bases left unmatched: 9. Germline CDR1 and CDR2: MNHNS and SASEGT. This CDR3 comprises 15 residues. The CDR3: CASSRTGPSTYEQYF. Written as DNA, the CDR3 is TGTGCCAGCAGCCGGACAGGGCCCTCAACCTACGAGCAGTACTTC.

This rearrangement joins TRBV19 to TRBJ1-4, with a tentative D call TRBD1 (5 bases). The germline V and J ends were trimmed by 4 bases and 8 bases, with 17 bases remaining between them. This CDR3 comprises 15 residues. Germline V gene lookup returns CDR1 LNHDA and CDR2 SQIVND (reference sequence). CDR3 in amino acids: CASSTDNSRREKLFF. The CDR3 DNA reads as TGTGCCAGTAGTACGGACAATTCGAGGAGGGAAAAACTGTTTTTT.

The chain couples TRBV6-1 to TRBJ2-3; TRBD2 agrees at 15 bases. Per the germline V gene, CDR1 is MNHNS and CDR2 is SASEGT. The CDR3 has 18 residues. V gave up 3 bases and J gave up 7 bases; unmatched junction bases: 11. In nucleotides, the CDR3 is TGTGCCAGCAGTGACCCCGGGACTAGCGGGAGGCCGCGCTATACGCAGTATTTT. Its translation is CASSDPGTSGRPRYTQYF.

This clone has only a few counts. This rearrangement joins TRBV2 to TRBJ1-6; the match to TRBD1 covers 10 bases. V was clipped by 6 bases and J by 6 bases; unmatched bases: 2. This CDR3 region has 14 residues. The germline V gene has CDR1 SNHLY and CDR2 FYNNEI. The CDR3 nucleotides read TGTGCCAGCAGGGGGACAGGGGCTAATTCACCCCTCCACTTT. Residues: CASRGTGANSPLHF.

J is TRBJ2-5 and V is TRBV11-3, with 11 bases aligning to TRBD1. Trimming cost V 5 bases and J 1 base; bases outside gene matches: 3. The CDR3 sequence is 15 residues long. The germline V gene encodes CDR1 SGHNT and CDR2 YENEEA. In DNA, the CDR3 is TGTGCCAGCAGCCCCGGACAGGGGGCCCAAGAGACCCAGTACTTC. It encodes CASSPGQGAQETQYF.

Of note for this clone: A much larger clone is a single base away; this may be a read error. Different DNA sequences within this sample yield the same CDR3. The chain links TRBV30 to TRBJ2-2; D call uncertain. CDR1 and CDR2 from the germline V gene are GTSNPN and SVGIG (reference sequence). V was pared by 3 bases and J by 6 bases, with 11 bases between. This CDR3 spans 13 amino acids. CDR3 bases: TGTGCCTGGAGCCCCTCCGGGCCCGGGGAGCTGTTTTTT. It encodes CAWSPSGPGELFF.

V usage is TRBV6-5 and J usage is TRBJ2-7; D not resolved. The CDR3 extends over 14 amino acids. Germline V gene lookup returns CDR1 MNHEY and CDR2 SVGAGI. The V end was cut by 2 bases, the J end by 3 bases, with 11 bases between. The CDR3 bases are TGTGCCAGCAGTTACAGGCACAGATACTACGAGCAGTACTTC. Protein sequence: CASSYRHRYYEQYF.

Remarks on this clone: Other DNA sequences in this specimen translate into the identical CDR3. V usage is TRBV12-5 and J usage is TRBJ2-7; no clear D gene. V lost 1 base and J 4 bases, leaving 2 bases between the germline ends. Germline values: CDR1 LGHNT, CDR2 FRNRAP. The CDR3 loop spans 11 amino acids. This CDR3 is CASGLAYEQYF. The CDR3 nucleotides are TGTGCTAGTGGTTTGGCATACGAGCAGTACTTC.

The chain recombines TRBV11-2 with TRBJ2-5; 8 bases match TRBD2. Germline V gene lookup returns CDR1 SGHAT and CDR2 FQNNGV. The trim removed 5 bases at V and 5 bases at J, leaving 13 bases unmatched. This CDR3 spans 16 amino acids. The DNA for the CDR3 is TGTGCCAGCAGCGCCCGTTTCGCTAGCGGGCCGGAGACCCAGTACTTC. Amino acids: CASSARFASGPETQYF. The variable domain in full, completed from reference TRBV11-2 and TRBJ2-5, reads EAGVAQSPRYKIIEKRQSVAFWCNPISGHATLYWYQQILGQGPKLLIQFQNNGVVDDSQLPKDRFSAERLKGVDSTLKIQPAKLEDSAVYLCASSARFASGPETQYFGPGTRLLVL.

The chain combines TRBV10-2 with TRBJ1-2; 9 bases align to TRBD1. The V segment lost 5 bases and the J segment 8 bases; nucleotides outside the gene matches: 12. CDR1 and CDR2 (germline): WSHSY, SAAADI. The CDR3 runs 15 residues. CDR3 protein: CASSPPTGTGHGYTF. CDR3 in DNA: TGCGCCAGCAGTCCGCCTACCGGGACAGGGCACGGCTACACCTTC.

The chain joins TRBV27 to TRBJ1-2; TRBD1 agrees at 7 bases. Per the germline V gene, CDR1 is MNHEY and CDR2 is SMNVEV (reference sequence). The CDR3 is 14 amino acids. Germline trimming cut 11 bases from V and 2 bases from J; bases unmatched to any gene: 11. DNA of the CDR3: TGTGCCGTCGCACCCACAGGGGAAAACTATGGCTACACCTTC. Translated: CAVAPTGENYGYTF.

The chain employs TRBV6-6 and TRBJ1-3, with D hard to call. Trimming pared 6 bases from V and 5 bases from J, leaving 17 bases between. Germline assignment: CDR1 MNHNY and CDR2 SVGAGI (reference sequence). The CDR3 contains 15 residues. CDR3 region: CASRPPADTRNTIYF. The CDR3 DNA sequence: TGTGCCAGCAGGCCCCCAGCAGATACAAGAAACACCATATATTTT.

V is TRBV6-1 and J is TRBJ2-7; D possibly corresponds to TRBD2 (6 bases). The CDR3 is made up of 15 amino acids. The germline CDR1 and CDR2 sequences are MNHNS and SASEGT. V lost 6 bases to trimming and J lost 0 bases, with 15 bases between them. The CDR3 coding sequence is TGTGCCAGCAGCTCCGGGGGTAAGGACTCCTACGAGCAGTACTTC. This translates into CASSSGGKDSYEQYF.

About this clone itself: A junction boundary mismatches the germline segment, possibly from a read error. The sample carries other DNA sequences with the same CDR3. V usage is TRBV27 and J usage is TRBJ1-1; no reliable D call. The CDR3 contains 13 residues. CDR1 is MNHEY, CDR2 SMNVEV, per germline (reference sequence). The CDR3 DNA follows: TGTGCCAGCAGTTTACTCGTGAATACTGAAGCTTTCTTT. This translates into CASSLLVNTEAFF.

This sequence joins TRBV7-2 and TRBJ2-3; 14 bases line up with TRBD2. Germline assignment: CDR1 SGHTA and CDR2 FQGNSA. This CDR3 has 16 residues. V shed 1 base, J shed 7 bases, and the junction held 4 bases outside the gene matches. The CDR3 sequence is CASSLGTSGRSHTQYF. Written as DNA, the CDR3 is TGTGCCAGCAGCTTAGGGACTAGCGGGAGGTCGCATACGCAGTATTTT.

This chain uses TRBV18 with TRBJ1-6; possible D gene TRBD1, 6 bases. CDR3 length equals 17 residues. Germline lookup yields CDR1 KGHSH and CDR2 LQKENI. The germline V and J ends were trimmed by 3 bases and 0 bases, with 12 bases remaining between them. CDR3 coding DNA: TGTGCCAGCTCACCCGTCGACAGGAGCTCCTATAATTCACCCCTCCACTTT. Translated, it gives CASSPVDRSSYNSPLHF.

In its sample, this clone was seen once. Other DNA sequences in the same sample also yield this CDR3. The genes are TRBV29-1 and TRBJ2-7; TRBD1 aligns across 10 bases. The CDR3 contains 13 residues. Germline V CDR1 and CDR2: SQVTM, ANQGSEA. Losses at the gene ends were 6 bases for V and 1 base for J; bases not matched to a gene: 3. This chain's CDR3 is CSVRTGGSYEQYF. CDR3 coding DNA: TGCAGCGTAAGGACAGGGGGATCCTACGAGCAGTACTTC.

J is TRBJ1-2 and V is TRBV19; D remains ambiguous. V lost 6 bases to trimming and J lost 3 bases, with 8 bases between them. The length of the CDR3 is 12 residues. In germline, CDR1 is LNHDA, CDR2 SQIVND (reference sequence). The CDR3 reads CASRGVDYGYTF. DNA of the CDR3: TGTGCCAGTAGGGGTGTTGACTATGGCTACACCTTC.

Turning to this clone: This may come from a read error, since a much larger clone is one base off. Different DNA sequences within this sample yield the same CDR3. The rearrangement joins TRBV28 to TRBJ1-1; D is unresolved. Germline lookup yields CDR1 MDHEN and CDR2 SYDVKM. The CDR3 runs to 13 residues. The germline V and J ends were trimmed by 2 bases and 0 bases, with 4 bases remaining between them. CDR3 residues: CASSLQVNTEAFF. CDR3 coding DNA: TGTGCCAGCAGTTTACAGGTGAACACTGAAGCTTTCTTT. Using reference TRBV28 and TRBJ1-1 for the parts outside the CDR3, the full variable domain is DVKVTQSSRYLVKRTGEKVFLECVQDMDHENMFWYRQDPGLGLRLIYFSYDVKMKEKGDIPEGYSVSREKKERFSLILESASTNQTSMYLCASSLQVNTEAFFGQGTRLTVV.

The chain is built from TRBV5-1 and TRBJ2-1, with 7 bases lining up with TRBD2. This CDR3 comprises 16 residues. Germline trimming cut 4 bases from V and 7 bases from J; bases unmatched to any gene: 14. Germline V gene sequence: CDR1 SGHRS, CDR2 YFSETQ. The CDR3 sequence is CASSPPQGGWRNEQFF. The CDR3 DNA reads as TGCGCCAGCAGCCCACCTCAGGGAGGGTGGAGGAATGAGCAGTTCTTC.

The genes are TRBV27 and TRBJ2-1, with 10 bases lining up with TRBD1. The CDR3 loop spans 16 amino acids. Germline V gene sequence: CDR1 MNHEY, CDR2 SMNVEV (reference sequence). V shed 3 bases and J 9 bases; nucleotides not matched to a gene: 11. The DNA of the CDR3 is TGTGCCAGCAGTTTTTTAGGGGGACAGGGGATGGGTGAGCAGTTCTTC. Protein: CASSFLGGQGMGEQFF.

CDR3 sequence: CASSDVGQPQHF. The CDR3 nucleotides read TGTGCCAGCAGTGACGTAGGCCAGCCCCAGCATTTT. The chain couples TRBV25-1 to TRBJ1-5, with D uncertain. The CDR3 sequence is 12 residues long. The V end was cut by 3 bases, the J end by 7 bases, with 7 bases between. Germline CDR1 is MGHDK and CDR2 is SYGVNS.

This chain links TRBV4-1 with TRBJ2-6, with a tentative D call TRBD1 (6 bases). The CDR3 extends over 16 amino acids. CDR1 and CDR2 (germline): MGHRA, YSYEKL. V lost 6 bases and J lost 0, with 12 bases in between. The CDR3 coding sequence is TGCGCCAGCAGAGCGACAGGAACCTCTGGGGCCAACGTCCTGACTTTC. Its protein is CASRATGTSGANVLTF.

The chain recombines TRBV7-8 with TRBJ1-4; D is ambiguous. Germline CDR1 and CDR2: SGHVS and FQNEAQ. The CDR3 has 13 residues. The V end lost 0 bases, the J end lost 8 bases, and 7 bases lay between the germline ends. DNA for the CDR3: TGTGCCAGCAGCTTAGCCGGTACAGAAAAACTGTTTTTT. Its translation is CASSLAGTEKLFF. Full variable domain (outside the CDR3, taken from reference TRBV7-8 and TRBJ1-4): GAGVSQSPRYKVAKRGQDVALRCDPISGHVSLFWYQQALGQGPEFLTYFQNEAQLDKSGLPSDRFFAERPEGSVSTLKIQRTQQEDSAVYLCASSLAGTEKLFFGSGTQLSVL.

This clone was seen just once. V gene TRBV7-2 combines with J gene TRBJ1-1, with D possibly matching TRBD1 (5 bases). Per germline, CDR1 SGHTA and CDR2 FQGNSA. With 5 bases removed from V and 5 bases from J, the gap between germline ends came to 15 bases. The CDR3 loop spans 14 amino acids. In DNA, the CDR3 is TGTGCCAGCAGCGCAGGGCCAGTAAGGACTGAAGCTTTCTTT. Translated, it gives CASSAGPVRTEAFF. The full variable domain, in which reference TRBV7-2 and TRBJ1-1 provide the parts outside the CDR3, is GAGVSQSPSNKVTEKGKDVELRCDPISGHTALYWYRQSLGQGLEFLIYFQGNSAPDKSGLPSDRFSAERTGGSVSTLTIQRTQQEDSAVYLCASSAGPVRTEAFFGQGTRLTVV.

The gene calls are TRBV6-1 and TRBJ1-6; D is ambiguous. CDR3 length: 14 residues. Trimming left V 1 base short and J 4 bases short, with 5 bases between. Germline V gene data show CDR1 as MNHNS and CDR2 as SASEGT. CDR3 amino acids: CASSEVEYNSPLHF. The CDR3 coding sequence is TGTGCCAGCAGTGAAGTGGAGTATAATTCACCCCTCCACTTT.